This TCR beta chain was captured by sequencing in a study of CD8+CD57+ T cells in acquired aplastic anemia. This clonotype appeared many times. The CDR3 spans 13 residues. Trimming shortened V by 3 bases and J by 2 bases, and 8 bases separated the two germline ends. It was genomic DNA that served as the template for profiling TCR beta VDJ and CDR3. From the reads, TCRdb called clonotypes with MiXCR, one entry per CDR3 protein. Of 200,000 to 250,000 distinct CDR3 sequences in the sample, about a third were seen once. The sequence was collected from a human donor in good health, serving as a control. V is TRBV12-3 or TRBV12-4 and J is TRBJ2-7; no definite D call. Sequences were obtained from sorted CD4+, CD8+, or CD8+CD57+ T cells (not recorded which) from PBMCs. The DNA of the CDR3 is TGTGCCAGCAGTTTCGACCAGGCCTACGAGCAGTACTTC. Amino acid sequence: CASSFDQAYEQYF.